This T cell receptor (beta chain) was sequenced in a study of blood T cell repertoires in COVID-19. TCRdb's table, derived via immunoSEQ multiplex PCR, lists solely in-frame clones and lacks some. The data hold almost 400,000 clones, with over 75% observed a single time. Between the trimmed V and J ends, which lost 5 bases and 0 bases, there was a span of 20 bases. CDR1 PRHDT and CDR2 FYEKMQ come from the germline V gene (reference sequence). CDR3 size: 17 residues. The rearrangement links TRBV13 to TRBJ2-7; tentative D call: TRBD1 (5 bases). The sequence was obtained from a woman under 40 with acute COVID-19. The sequencing sample was made of PBMCs or T cells enriched from blood (not recorded which). The CDR3 DNA follows: TGTGCCAGCAGCCCCCCAGGGCGTCAGAGTAGCTCCTACGAGCAGTACTTC. The encoded protein is CASSPPGRQSSSYEQYF.